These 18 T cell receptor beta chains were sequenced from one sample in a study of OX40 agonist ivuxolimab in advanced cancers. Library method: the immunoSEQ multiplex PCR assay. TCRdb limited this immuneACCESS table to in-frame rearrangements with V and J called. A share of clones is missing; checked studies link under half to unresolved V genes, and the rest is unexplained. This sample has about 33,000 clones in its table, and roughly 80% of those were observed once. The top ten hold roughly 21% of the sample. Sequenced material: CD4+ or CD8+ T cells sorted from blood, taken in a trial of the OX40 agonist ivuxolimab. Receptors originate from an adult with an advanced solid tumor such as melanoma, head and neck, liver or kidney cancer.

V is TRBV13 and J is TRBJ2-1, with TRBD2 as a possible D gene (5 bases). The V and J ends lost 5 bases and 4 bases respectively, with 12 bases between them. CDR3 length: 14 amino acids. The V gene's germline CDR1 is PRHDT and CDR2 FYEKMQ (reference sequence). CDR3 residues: CASSPSGGYNEQFF. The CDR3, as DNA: TGTGCCAGCAGCCCGAGCGGCGGGTACAATGAGCAGTTCTTC.

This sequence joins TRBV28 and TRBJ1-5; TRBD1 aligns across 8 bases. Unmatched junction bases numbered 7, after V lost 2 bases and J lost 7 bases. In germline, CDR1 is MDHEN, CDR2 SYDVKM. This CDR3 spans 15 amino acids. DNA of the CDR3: TGTGCCAGCAGTTTAGCCCCGACAGGGGCCCAGCCCCAGCATTTT. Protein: CASSLAPTGAQPQHF.

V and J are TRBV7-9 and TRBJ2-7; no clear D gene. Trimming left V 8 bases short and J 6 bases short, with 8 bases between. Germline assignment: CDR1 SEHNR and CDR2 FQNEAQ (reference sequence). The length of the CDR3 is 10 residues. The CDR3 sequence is CASSGPEQYF. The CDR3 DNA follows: TGTGCCAGCTCCGGGCCCGAGCAGTACTTC.

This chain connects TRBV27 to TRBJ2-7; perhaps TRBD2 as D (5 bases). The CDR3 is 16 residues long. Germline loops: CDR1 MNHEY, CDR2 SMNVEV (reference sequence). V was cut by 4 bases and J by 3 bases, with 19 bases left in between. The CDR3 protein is CASSSPRERPLYEQYF. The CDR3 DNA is TGTGCCAGCAGTTCCCCCCGCGAGCGGCCCCTCTACGAGCAGTACTTC.

CDR3 loop: CASSLRGMYGYTF. DNA of the CDR3: TGTGCCAGCAGTTTAAGGGGCATGTATGGCTACACCTTC. The V gene is TRBV27, the J gene TRBJ1-2; perhaps TRBD1 as D (5 bases). V was cut by 2 bases and J by 5 bases, with 9 bases left in between. Germline lookup yields CDR1 MNHEY and CDR2 SMNVEV (reference sequence). The CDR3 extends over 13 amino acids.

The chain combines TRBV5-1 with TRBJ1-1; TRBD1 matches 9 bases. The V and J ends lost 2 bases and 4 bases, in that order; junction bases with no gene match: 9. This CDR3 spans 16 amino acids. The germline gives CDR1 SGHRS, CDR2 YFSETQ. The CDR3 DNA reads TGCGCCAGCAGCTTCAAATGGACAGGGGCCATCACTGAAGCTTTCTTT. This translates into CASSFKWTGAITEAFF.

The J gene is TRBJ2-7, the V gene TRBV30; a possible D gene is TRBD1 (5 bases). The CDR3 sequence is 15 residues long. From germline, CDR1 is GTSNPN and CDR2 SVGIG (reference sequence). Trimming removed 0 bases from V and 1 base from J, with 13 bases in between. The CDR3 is CAWSVGSGYSYEQYF. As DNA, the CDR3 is TGTGCCTGGAGTGTAGGGTCAGGGTATTCCTACGAGCAGTACTTC.

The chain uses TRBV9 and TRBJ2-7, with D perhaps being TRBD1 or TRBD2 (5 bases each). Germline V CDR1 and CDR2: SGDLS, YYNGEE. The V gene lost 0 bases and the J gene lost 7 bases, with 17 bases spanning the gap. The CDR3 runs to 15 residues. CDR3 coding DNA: TGTGCCAGCAGCGTAGAAGGGACGGATGTTGGGGAGCAGTACTTC. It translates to CASSVEGTDVGEQYF.

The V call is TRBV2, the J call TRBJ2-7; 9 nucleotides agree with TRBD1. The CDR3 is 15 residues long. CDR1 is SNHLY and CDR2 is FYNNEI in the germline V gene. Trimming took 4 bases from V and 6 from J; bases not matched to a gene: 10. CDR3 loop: CASSATPGQGAEQYF. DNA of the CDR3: TGTGCCAGCAGTGCTACTCCGGGACAGGGTGCCGAGCAGTACTTC.

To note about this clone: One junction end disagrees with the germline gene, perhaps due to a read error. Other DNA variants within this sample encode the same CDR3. The DNA of the CDR3 is TGCGCCTGGAGTGAAAATGAAAAACTGTTTTTT. Its protein is CAWSENEKLFF. The rearrangement uses TRBV30 and TRBJ1-4; D gene uncertain. Germline CDR1 reads GTSNPN; CDR2 reads SVGIG (reference sequence). This CDR3 region has 11 residues. Filled out from reference TRBV30 and TRBJ1-4, the complete variable domain reads SQTIHQWPATLVQPVGSPLSLECTVEGTSNPNLYWYRQAAGRGLQLLFYSVGIGQISSEVPQNLSASRPQDRQFILSSKKLLLSDSGFYLCAWSENEKLFFGSGTQLSVL.

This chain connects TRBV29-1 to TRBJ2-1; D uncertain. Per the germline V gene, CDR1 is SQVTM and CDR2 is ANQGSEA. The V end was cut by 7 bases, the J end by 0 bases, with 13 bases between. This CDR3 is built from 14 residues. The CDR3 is CSAISTDSYNEQFF. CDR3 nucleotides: TGCAGCGCCATTAGCACAGACTCCTACAATGAGCAGTTCTTC.

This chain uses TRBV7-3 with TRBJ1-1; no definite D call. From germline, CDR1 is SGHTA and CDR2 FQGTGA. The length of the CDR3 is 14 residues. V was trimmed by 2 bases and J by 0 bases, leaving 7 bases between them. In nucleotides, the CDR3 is TGTGCCAGCAGCTTAGCGGGGATGAACACTGAAGCTTTCTTT. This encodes CASSLAGMNTEAFF.

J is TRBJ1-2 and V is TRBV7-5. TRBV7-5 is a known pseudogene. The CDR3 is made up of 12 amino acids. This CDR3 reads CASSLALIGYTF. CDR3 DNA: TGTGCCAGCAGCTTAGCGTTGATTGGCTACACCTTC.

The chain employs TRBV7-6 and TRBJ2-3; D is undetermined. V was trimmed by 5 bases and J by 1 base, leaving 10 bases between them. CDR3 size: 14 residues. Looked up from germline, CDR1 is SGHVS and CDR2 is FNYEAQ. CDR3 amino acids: CASSMPIGTDTQYF. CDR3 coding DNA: TGTGCCAGCAGCATGCCCATAGGCACAGATACGCAGTATTTT.

In DNA form, the CDR3 reads TGTGCCAGCGGGGTTACAGGGAGCTCTGGAAACACCATATATTTT. Protein sequence: CASGVTGSSGNTIYF. This rearrangement joins TRBV28 to TRBJ1-3, with D tentatively TRBD1 (6 bases). The CDR3 is made up of 15 amino acids. The ends were cut back, 8 bases at V and 0 bases at J, with 14 bases in the middle. Germline CDR1 reads MDHEN; CDR2 reads SYDVKM.

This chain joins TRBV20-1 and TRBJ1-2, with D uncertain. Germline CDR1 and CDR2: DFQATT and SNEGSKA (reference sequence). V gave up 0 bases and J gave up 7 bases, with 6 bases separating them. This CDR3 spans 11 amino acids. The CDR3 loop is CSAREAVGYTF. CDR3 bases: TGCAGTGCTAGAGAGGCAGTTGGCTACACCTTC.

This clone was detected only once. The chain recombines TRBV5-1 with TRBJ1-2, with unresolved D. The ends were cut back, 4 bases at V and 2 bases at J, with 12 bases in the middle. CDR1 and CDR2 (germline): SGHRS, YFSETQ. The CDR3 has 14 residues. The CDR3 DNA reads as TGCGCCAGCAGCCTCGGGGTCATGAACTATGGCTACACCTTC. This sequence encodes CASSLGVMNYGYTF.

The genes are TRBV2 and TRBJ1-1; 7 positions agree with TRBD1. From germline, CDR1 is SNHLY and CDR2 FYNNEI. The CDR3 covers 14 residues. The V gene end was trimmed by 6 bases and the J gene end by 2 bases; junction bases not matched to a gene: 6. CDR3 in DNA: TGTGCCAGCAGGTTACTAGGGGGCAACACTGAAGCTTTCTTT. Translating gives CASRLLGGNTEAFF.